This TCR beta chain appears in the sequencing data of a study of a mutant IDH1 vaccine in newly diagnosed glioma. Study as a whole: In some groups vaccination began 4-6 weeks post-radiotherapy; others received it with temozolomide. It was radiotherapy, temozolomide, or both that patients received previously, with most receiving both.

This clone was detected only a few times. Its antigen is currently unknown. Assay used: immunoSEQ multiplex PCR; TCRdb lists only in-frame clones, some missing. The data show some 59,000 clones, around 89% seen once. Time point of the sample: week 11, during vaccination. Vaccination used 300 ug of mutant IDH1 20-mer peptide per dose, with topical imiquimod. The donors' diagnosis was new WHO grade 3 or 4 astrocytoma that was IDH1-mutant and ATRX-lost. General study points: Seemingly, pseudoprogression had no relation to changes in the top peripheral T cell clonotypes.

V dropped 8 bases and J dropped 10; count of bases not matched to a gene: 10. The CDR3 has 13 residues. CDR1 is ENHRY, CDR2 SYGVKD, per germline. This TCR derives from a man aged 35 to 55 with glioma. This specimen consisted of PBMCs, obtained from a glioma patient whose treatment included an IDH1 peptide vaccine. The genes are TRBV10-3 and TRBJ2-1; 8 bases map to TRBD2. The DNA of the CDR3 is TGTGCCATCTCTGGCGGGAGGCCAGAAGAGCAGTTCTTC. Protein: CAISGGRPEEQFF.